The next 8 T cell receptor beta chains were all read from a single sample in a study of brain metastases from non-small cell lung cancer. TCRdb's table, derived via immunoSEQ multiplex PCR, lists solely in-frame clones and lacks some. The sample contains about 1,800 clones, approximately 80% of which appear only once. What was sequenced was primary lung tumor tissue. These receptors all stem from a donor at least 40 years old with non-small cell lung cancer.

CDR3 nucleotides: TGTGCCAGCACCGAATTCCTCTCCGCCGGGGAGCTGTTTTTT. Protein: CASTEFLSAGELFF. The V and J genes are TRBV2 and TRBJ2-2; no firm D call. The length of the CDR3 is 14 residues. Trimming shortened V by 7 bases and J by 6 bases, and 15 bases separated the two germline ends. Germline CDR1 is SNHLY and CDR2 is FYNNEI.

The V call is TRBV6-2 or TRBV6-3, the J call TRBJ2-7, with D tentatively TRBD2 (6 bases). Trimming shortened V by 2 bases and J by 4 bases, and 15 bases separated the two germline ends. The length of the CDR3 is 15 residues. In germline, CDR1 is MNHEY, CDR2 SVGEGT. In nucleotides, the CDR3 is TGTGCCAGCAGTTACATGGGAGGCCAAATATACGAGCAGTACTTC. It specifies CASSYMGGQIYEQYF.

The genes are TRBV5-1 and TRBJ1-2; a possible D gene is TRBD1 (5 bases). The V gene's germline CDR1 is SGHRS and CDR2 YFSETQ. The V end was cut by 3 bases, the J end by 13 bases, with 13 bases between. This CDR3 has 11 amino acids. CDR3 amino acids: CASSSGFLSTF. CDR3 DNA: TGCGCCAGCAGCTCAGGGTTTCTGTCCACCTTC. The entire variable domain, with the rest obtained from reference TRBV5-1 and TRBJ1-2, is as follows: KAGVTQTPRYLIKTRGQQVTLSCSPISGHRSVSWYQQTPGQGLQFLFEYFSETQRNKGNFPGRFSGRQFSNSRSEMNVSTLELGDSALYLCASSSGFLSTFGSGTRLTVV.

The V and J genes are TRBV15 and TRBJ1-2; 8 bases are shared with TRBD1. The CDR3 covers 15 residues. The J segment lost 6 bases and the V segment lost 0 bases, leaving 6 bases of the junction unmatched. The germline CDR1 and CDR2 sequences are LNHNV and YYDKDF (reference sequence). The CDR3 nucleotides read TGTGCCACCAGCAGAGATGTGGACAGGGTCCATGGCTACACCTTC. It encodes CATSRDVDRVHGYTF.

This chain joins TRBV4-1 and TRBJ2-2, with D uncertain. Germline V gene data show CDR1 as MGHRA and CDR2 as YSYEKL. This CDR3 is 13 amino acids long. Deletions cut 3 bases from V and 5 bases from J, with 7 bases between. This chain's CDR3 is CASSHGVTGELFF. The CDR3 DNA reads as TGCGCCAGCAGCCATGGGGTGACCGGGGAGCTGTTTTTT.

This chain joins TRBV4-1 and TRBJ2-5; no clear D gene. In germline, CDR1 is MGHRA, CDR2 YSYEKL. Trimming shortened V by 1 base and J by 2 bases, and 11 bases separated the two germline ends. This CDR3 comprises 15 residues. The CDR3 sequence is CASSQVFTAQETQYF. The CDR3, as DNA: TGCGCCAGCAGCCAAGTTTTCACAGCTCAAGAGACCCAGTACTTC.

The gene calls are TRBV18 and TRBJ1-2; D not resolved. The CDR3 consists of 13 residues. In germline, CDR1 is KGHSH, CDR2 LQKENI. Trimming shortened V by 3 bases and J by 1 base, and 6 bases separated the two germline ends. DNA of the CDR3: TGTGCCAGCTCACCCGACGGTAACTATGGCTACACCTTC. It codes for CASSPDGNYGYTF.

The V gene is TRBV29-1, the J gene TRBJ2-1; D could derive from TRBD1 or TRBD2 (6 bases each). The CDR3 consists of 14 residues. Germline assignment: CDR1 SQVTM and CDR2 ANQGSEA. The CDR3 loop reads CVAEGGTKYNEQFF. In DNA, the CDR3 is TGCGTCGCGGAGGGGGGAACGAAGTACAATGAGCAGTTCTTC.